This entry features one TCR beta chain sequence. The target antigen is unknown. The sample comes from a study of lymphopenia after photon versus proton radiotherapy. Overall study results and limits: Better survival with proton therapy was suggested as possible, not demonstrated. Photon-treated patients lost naive T cells and TCR diversity; proton-treated stayed stable. After lymphocyte nadir, photon-treated repertoires showed oligoclonal expansion, especially CD8+ Temra. A bigger post-nadir fall in TCR diversity correlated inversely with survival time in deceased patients.

Method: immunoSEQ multiplex PCR; TCRdb's copy keeps in-frame clones and lacks some. The sample includes tens of thousands of clones, 80% to 85% of them seen just once. CDR3 length: 13 amino acids. Trimming took 4 bases from V and 6 from J; bases not matched to a gene: 6. Germline V gene sequence: CDR1 LNHDA, CDR2 SQIVND (reference sequence). This receptor was taken from a woman in her forties or fifties with pancreatic cancer. Sample: peripheral blood, taken from a patient treated with photon-based radiotherapy. J is TRBJ2-7 and V is TRBV19, with 7 bases fitting TRBD2. CDR3 nucleotides: TGTGCCAGTAGTACGCAATGGGGGGGCGAGCAGTACTTC. Its translation: CASSTQWGGEQYF.